This TCR beta chain was recovered during a study of blood T cells in healthy people across ages. Study in general: Every two T cells gave about one barcoded beta molecule via template switching.

V shed 3 bases, J shed 5 bases, and the junction held 6 bases outside the gene matches. The CDR3 contains 16 residues. Germline V gene lookup returns CDR1 SEHNR and CDR2 FQNEAQ (reference sequence). Overall study results and limits: Researchers judged that diversity estimates from one million T cells fell short of true values. Naive T cell percentage showed a strong correlation with the diversity of TCR beta.

This clonotype was seen more than once but under ten times. Antigen unknown. With a J-beta primer mix and a sample-barcoded 5' primer, a second PCR ran 7 to 11 cycles. MiXCR, applied by TCRdb to the 5' RACE reads, yields one record per CDR3 protein. The sample yields 980,000 or so distinct CDR3 sequences, around 48% seen once. The rearrangement joins TRBV7-9 to TRBJ2-3; 12 bases line up with TRBD2. The source material was blood. This receptor was identified in a man younger than 45 in good health. The CDR3: CASSFTSGGSEDTQYF. The CDR3 DNA follows: TGTGCCAGCAGCTTCACTAGCGGGGGGTCCGAAGATACGCAGTATTTT.